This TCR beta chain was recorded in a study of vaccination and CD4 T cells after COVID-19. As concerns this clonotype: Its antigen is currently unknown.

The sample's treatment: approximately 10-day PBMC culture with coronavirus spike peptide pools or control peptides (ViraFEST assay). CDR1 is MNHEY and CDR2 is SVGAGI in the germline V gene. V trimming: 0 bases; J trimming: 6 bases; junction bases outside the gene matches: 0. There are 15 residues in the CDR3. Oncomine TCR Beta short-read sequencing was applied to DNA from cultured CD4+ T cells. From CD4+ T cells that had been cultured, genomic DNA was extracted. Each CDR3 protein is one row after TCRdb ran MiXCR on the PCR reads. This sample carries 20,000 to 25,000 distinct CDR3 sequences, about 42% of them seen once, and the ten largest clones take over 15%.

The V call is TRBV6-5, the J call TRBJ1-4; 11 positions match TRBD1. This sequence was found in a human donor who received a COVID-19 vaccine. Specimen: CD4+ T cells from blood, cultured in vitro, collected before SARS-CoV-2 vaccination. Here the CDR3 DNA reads TGTGCCAGCAGTTACTCGGGACAGGGGGATGAAAAACTGTTTTTT. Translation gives CASSYSGQGDEKLFF.